The 18 T cell receptor beta chains below were found in one sample sequenced in a study of graft-versus-host responses after intestinal transplantation (dated by TCRdb to the early 2020s). Preparation of the library involved the immunoSEQ multiplex PCR assay. As stored in TCRdb, this immuneACCESS dataset retains in-frame rearrangements with V and J assigned. A fraction of the clones does not appear; measured against another copy, unresolved V genes explain less than half of the discrepancy, and the remainder lacks a known reason. Recorded for this sample are some 130,000 clones; 85% to 95% of them occurred a single time. Roughly 0.11% of the sample rests with the top ten. The sample's time point label, decoded: cells obtained before transplantation from donor or recipient. No antigen is known for these receptors. The sample consisted of unstimulated CD4+ T cells sorted from spleen or lymph node cells, taken before intestinal transplant. The origin of the receptors is a human donor who received an intestinal transplant.

The genes are TRBV10-2 and TRBJ2-1; maybe TRBD2 (5 bases). The V gene's germline CDR1 is WSHSY and CDR2 SAAADI. The CDR3 extends over 15 amino acids. Trimming pared 6 bases from V and 4 bases from J, leaving 16 bases between. The CDR3 here is CASSSTSRRYNEQFF. In nucleotides, the CDR3 is TGCGCCAGCAGCTCCACTTCGCGGAGGTACAATGAGCAGTTCTTC.

The chain carries TRBV2 and TRBJ1-2; D is ambiguous. Trimming shortened V by 4 bases and J by 2 bases, and 11 bases separated the two germline ends. Germline CDR1 SNHLY, CDR2 FYNNEI. The CDR3 contains 14 residues. CDR3 bases: TGTGCCAGCAGTGTCTTGACGGCAAACTATGGCTACACCTTC. This gives the protein CASSVLTANYGYTF.

This clone showed up just once. This sequence joins TRBV6-6 and TRBJ2-5; 9 bases agree with TRBD1. From germline, CDR1 is MNHNY and CDR2 SVGAGI (reference sequence). The length of the CDR3 is 16 residues. With 6 bases clipped from V and 1 base from J, the junction kept 9 bases outside the gene matches. DNA of the CDR3: TGTGCCAGCAGCACCGCGGGACAGGGAATCCAAGAGACCCAGTACTTC. It codes for CASSTAGQGIQETQYF.

This clone turned up a few times. The rearrangement uses TRBV4-2 and TRBJ2-5; TRBD2 matches at 7 bases. The assigned J gene may be wrong: the sequence end matches TRBJ2-7 better. Germline V gives CDR1 LGHNA, CDR2 YNFKEQ. The CDR3 is 14 amino acids. CDR3 sequence: CASSQWEGPNEQYF. The DNA for the CDR3 is TGTGCCAGCAGCCAATGGGAGGGCCCCAACGAGCAGTACTTC.

The rearrangement uses TRBV6-5 and TRBJ1-2, with D unclear. This CDR3 is built from 15 residues. Trimming cost V 0 bases and J 6 bases, with 14 bases left between them. CDR1 and CDR2 from the germline V gene are MNHEY and SVGAGI. The CDR3 spells CASSYSYWTKNGYTF. CDR3 nucleotide sequence: TGTGCCAGCAGTTACTCATATTGGACTAAGAATGGCTACACCTTC.

CDR3 sequence (DNA): TGTGCCAGCAGTGAAGTGAGGAACACTGAAGCTTTCTTT. Its protein is CASSEVRNTEAFF. The rearrangement joins TRBV6-1 to TRBJ1-1; the D is unclear. This CDR3 has 13 residues. The ends were cut back, 1 base at V and 1 base at J, with 4 bases in the middle. The germline V gene has CDR1 MNHNS and CDR2 SASEGT.

The chain combines TRBV7-3 with TRBJ2-7; no firm D call. Germline lookup yields CDR1 SGHTA and CDR2 FQGTGA. V was clipped by 2 bases and J by 5 bases, with 16 bases between them. The CDR3 contains 15 residues. This CDR3 is CASSLEVGPLHEQYF. CDR3 nucleotides: TGTGCCAGCAGCTTAGAGGTGGGTCCCCTCCACGAGCAGTACTTC.

This sequence joins TRBV30 and TRBJ1-2; TRBD1 might be the D (5 bases). V lost 1 base and J lost 3, with 6 bases in between. The CDR3 loop spans 12 amino acids. Germline V gene lookup returns CDR1 GTSNPN and CDR2 SVGIG (reference sequence). The DNA for the CDR3 is TGTGCCTGGAGTGCAGGGTACTATGGCTACACCTTC. It yields the protein CAWSAGYYGYTF.

The chain employs TRBV4-1 and TRBJ2-3; D remains ambiguous. CDR3 length: 14 residues. V gave up 1 base and J gave up 6 bases, with 11 bases separating them. Germline V gene lookup returns CDR1 MGHRA and CDR2 YSYEKL. CDR3 protein: CASSQALEYDTQYF. CDR3 bases: TGCGCCAGCAGCCAAGCTCTAGAGTATGATACGCAGTATTTT.

This chain joins TRBV23-1 and TRBJ1-5; tentatively, D is TRBD1 (6 bases). TRBV23-1 qualifies as an ORF whose function is uncertain. The CDR3 has 14 amino acids. The V gene lost 0 bases and the J gene lost 8 bases, with 11 bases spanning the gap. Written as DNA, the CDR3 is TGCGCCAGCAGTCAATCGGGGGCCTCTGAGCCCCAGCATTTT. Protein sequence: CASSQSGASEPQHF.

This sequence joins TRBV5-6 and TRBJ1-3; D uncertain. The length of the CDR3 is 15 residues. Trimming removed 2 bases at V and 4 bases at J, with 13 bases between. From germline, CDR1 is SGHDT and CDR2 YYEEEE. CDR3 in DNA: TGTGCCAGCAGCTTTGGGTCTCGAGAAGGAAACACCATATATTTT. Translation: CASSFGSREGNTIYF.

Notes on this clone: Its ends do not fully match the called genes, so a read error is possible. This chain connects TRBV7-7 to TRBJ1-5, with D tentatively TRBD1 (5 bases). This CDR3 spans 16 amino acids. The V gene's germline CDR1 is SSHAT and CDR2 FNYEAQ (reference sequence). This CDR3 reads CASSLSPRGPYQPQHF. Written as DNA, the CDR3 is TGTGCTAGCAGCTTAAGCCCAAGGGGCCCCTATCAGCCCCAGCATTTT.

This sequence joins TRBV2 and TRBJ2-1, with 13 positions matching TRBD2. J was trimmed by 8 bases and V by 5 bases; bases with no gene match: 6. The germline gives CDR1 SNHLY, CDR2 FYNNEI. The CDR3 runs 15 residues. CDR3 protein: CASSSGTSGIHEQFF. The CDR3 DNA reads as TGTGCCAGCAGTTCCGGGACTAGCGGGATTCATGAGCAGTTCTTC.

The V gene is TRBV6-5, the J gene TRBJ2-7; 10 bases are shared with TRBD1. In germline, CDR1 is MNHEY, CDR2 SVGAGI. The length of the CDR3 is 14 residues. With 5 bases clipped from V and 6 bases from J, the junction kept 7 bases outside the gene matches. The CDR3 protein is CASSGWDRGSEQYF. For the CDR3, the DNA is TGTGCCAGCAGTGGTTGGGACAGGGGTTCCGAGCAGTACTTC.

The rearrangement joins TRBV18 to TRBJ1-4, with TRBD1 matching over 7 bases. The J segment lost 7 bases and the V segment lost 2 bases, leaving 7 bases of the junction unmatched. Germline values: CDR1 KGHSH, CDR2 LQKENI. This CDR3 has 15 residues. CDR3 bases: TGTGCCAGCTCACCATCATCAGGGGGAGGTGAAAAACTGTTTTTT. Translation gives CASSPSSGGGEKLFF.

The chain joins TRBV9 to TRBJ2-1; D call uncertain. CDR1 is SGDLS and CDR2 is YYNGEE in the germline V gene. The CDR3 spans 12 residues. Between the trimmed V and J ends, which lost 2 bases and 3 bases, there was a span of 3 bases. The CDR3 loop is CASSVGYNEQFF. The CDR3 DNA reads TGTGCCAGCAGCGTCGGCTACAATGAGCAGTTCTTC.

V usage is TRBV7-3 and J usage is TRBJ1-1, with D perhaps TRBD1 (5 bases). The CDR3 is 14 residues long. Germline V gives CDR1 SGHTA, CDR2 FQGTGA. V was cut by 5 bases and J by 0 bases, with 10 bases left in between. DNA of the CDR3: TGTGCCAGCAGCCCTGGGGGGGTGAACACTGAAGCTTTCTTT. Protein: CASSPGGVNTEAFF.

The V gene is TRBV7-8, the J gene TRBJ2-7, with a tentative D call TRBD1 (5 bases). The CDR3 covers 15 residues. Germline CDR1 reads SGHVS; CDR2 reads FQNEAQ. V was cut by 1 base and J by 4 bases, with 14 bases left in between. CDR3: CASSLGRDRGYEQYF. The CDR3 nucleotides are TGTGCCAGCAGCTTAGGTAGAGACAGAGGATACGAGCAGTACTTC.